The table lists the clone carrying this TCR beta chain with a count of one. These data originate in a study of blood T cell repertoires in COVID-19. Whole-study context: Samples came from the United States, Italy and Spain, spanning acute and convalescent COVID-19. Sources were T cells, B-cell-depleted T cells, or PBMCs; the material itself was cDNA or gDNA.

Deletions cut 5 bases from V and 5 bases from J, with 9 bases between. The CDR3 sequence is 12 residues long. Germline V lookup: CDR1 LNHDA, CDR2 SQIVND (reference sequence). Original handling: It was from reference gene primer amplification that nucleated cell counts were estimated. Libraries were prepared by immunoSEQ multiplex PCR; TCRdb keeps only in-frame clonotypes and omits some of them. The V and J calls and the clone size are those of that table, but D and trimming were determined from the DNA. The sample contains around 150,000 clones, 86% of which appear only once. The sample was peripheral blood. The chain is built from TRBV19 and TRBJ2-5, with D maybe TRBD2 (5 bases). The TCR was taken from a man in his 70s with acute or convalescent COVID-19. Here the CDR3 reads CASSEGAETQYF. In DNA form, the CDR3 reads TGTGCCAGTAGTGAGGGCGCGGAGACCCAGTACTTC.